These 9 T cell receptor beta chains came from one sample sequenced in a study of beta chain features in type 1 diabetes. Expressed TCRB transcripts were sequenced because the isolated RNA had all been reverse transcribed beforehand. Sequenced by immunoSEQ multiplex PCR; TCRdb stores in-frame clones only, minus some. In the table there are a few hundred thousand clones, about 16% of which are singletons. Sequencing was performed on naive CD4+ T cells from blood. These receptors all stem from a woman aged 18-29 years in good health.

This clone was seen only a few times. The V gene is TRBV28, the J gene TRBJ1-1; 7 bases agree with TRBD1. The V and J ends lost 6 bases and 5 bases, in that order; junction bases with no gene match: 6. Per germline, CDR1 MDHEN and CDR2 SYDVKM. The CDR3 loop spans 13 amino acids. The CDR3 nucleotides read TGTGCCAGCAGCTACAGGGGTTGGACTGAAGCTTTCTTT. Its translation is CASSYRGWTEAFF.

The chain recombines TRBV13 with TRBJ2-1; 7 bases agree with TRBD2. The V gene's germline CDR1 is PRHDT and CDR2 FYEKMQ (reference sequence). The CDR3 sequence is 16 residues long. After removal of 6 bases from V and 4 bases from J, the junction contained 12 bases not matched to a gene. The CDR3 here is CASSPRKFSGYNEQFF. DNA of the CDR3: TGTGCCAGCAGTCCACGGAAGTTTAGCGGGTACAATGAGCAGTTCTTC. The full variable domain, in which reference TRBV13 and TRBJ2-1 provide the parts outside the CDR3, is AAGVIQSPRHLIKEKRETATLKCYPIPRHDTVYWYQQGPGQDPQFLISFYEKMQSDKGSIPDRFSAQQFSDYHSELNMSSLELGDSALYFCASSPRKFSGYNEQFFGPGTRLTVL.

J is TRBJ2-5 and V is TRBV4-1; D is uncertain. Germline-derived CDR1 and CDR2 are MGHRA and YSYEKL. The CDR3 sequence is 15 residues long. The V end was cut by 1 base, the J end by 2 bases, with 11 bases between. The CDR3 DNA is TGCGCCAGCAGCCAAGGAAGGCCGGGTCAAGAGACCCAGTACTTC. Its translation: CASSQGRPGQETQYF.

This clone appeared a few times. The rearrangement links TRBV2 to TRBJ2-5; 7 nucleotides line up with TRBD1. This CDR3 has 14 amino acids. Germline V CDR1 and CDR2: SNHLY, FYNNEI. V trimming: 7 bases; J trimming: 5 bases; junction bases outside the gene matches: 10. CDR3 nucleotides: TGTGCCAGCAACACAAAGACAGGGTCGGAGACCCAGTACTTC. It is translated as CASNTKTGSETQYF.

V usage is TRBV19 and J usage is TRBJ1-5, with 7 bases that match TRBD1. The CDR3 has 15 amino acids. With V trimmed by 4 bases and J by 4 bases, 7 bases remained unmatched. Germline values: CDR1 LNHDA, CDR2 SQIVND (reference sequence). CDR3: CASSTSTGINQPQHF. Here the CDR3 DNA reads TGTGCCAGTAGTACTTCGACAGGGATAAATCAGCCCCAGCATTTT.

The rearrangement links TRBV7-2 to TRBJ2-1; 7 positions agree with TRBD2. The CDR3 consists of 16 residues. The ends lost 1 base at V and 9 bases at J; junction bases unmatched: 12. Germline V gene lookup returns CDR1 SGHTA and CDR2 FQGNSA. CDR3 DNA: TGTGCCAGCAGCTTAGGTCTAGCGGCCTATTCGGGTGAGCAGTTCTTC. Protein product: CASSLGLAAYSGEQFF.

This chain uses TRBV29-1 with TRBJ2-3, with 7 bases fitting TRBD2. The length of the CDR3 is 15 residues. With 4 bases clipped from V and 4 bases from J, the junction kept 11 bases outside the gene matches. Germline CDR1 and CDR2: SQVTM and ANQGSEA. The DNA for the CDR3 is TGCAGCGTTGTCCCTGGCGGGAGTAGCGCAGATACGCAGTATTTT. Its translation is CSVVPGGSSADTQYF.

This clone came up a few times. The V and J genes are TRBV28 and TRBJ2-7, with TRBD2 matching 11 bases. The CDR3 sequence is 14 residues long. Unmatched junction bases numbered 2, after V lost 6 bases and J lost 1 base. Germline V CDR1 and CDR2: MDHEN, SYDVKM. CDR3 amino acids: CASRLAGGSYEQYF. The CDR3 nucleotides are TGTGCCAGCAGGCTAGCGGGAGGTTCCTACGAGCAGTACTTC.

This clone was recorded a few times. CDR3 residues: CAISDRLAGAKNIQYF. The CDR3 DNA sequence: TGTGCCATCAGTGATCGACTAGCGGGAGCCAAAAACATTCAGTACTTC. The V gene is TRBV10-3, the J gene TRBJ2-4; 10 bases fit TRBD2. J gave up 0 bases and V 3 bases, and 2 bases lay outside the gene matches. CDR1 is ENHRY and CDR2 is SYGVKD in the germline V gene. The CDR3 has 16 residues.